This T cell receptor (beta chain) was identified in a study of radiotherapy plus CTLA-4 blockade in lung cancer. Data came from immunoSEQ multiplex PCR; TCRdb stores just in-frame clones and leaves some out. The table has more than 90,000 clones, just over 85% seen once. Turning to this clone: The antigen is unknown.

Study-wide points: Tumor-origin TCR clones grew in blood after radiotherapy plus ipilimumab.

CDR3 size: 15 residues. Looked up from germline, CDR1 is LNHNV and CDR2 is YYDKDF (reference sequence). Unmatched junction bases numbered 4, after V lost 3 bases and J lost 2 bases. Each patient with chemo-refractory metastatic non-small-cell lung cancer was treated with focal radiation plus CTLA-4 blockade using ipilimumab. The sequence derives from a human donor with non-small cell lung cancer that progressed on radiotherapy plus ipilimumab. This rearrangement joins TRBV15 to TRBJ2-1, with 7 nucleotides matching TRBD1. This specimen consisted of peripheral blood, obtained from a patient treated with radiotherapy plus ipilimumab. This CDR3 reads CATSRDRITYNEQFF. CDR3 sequence (DNA): TGTGCCACCAGCAGGGACAGGATCACCTACAATGAGCAGTTCTTC.